Below, 21 T cell receptor beta chains from the same sample are listed, as sequenced in a study of response to subunit inactivated influenza vaccine. TCRdb independently ran MiXCR on the RT-PCR reads; one entry per CDR3 protein. The data contain under 500,000 distinct CDR3 sequences, over 9.5% of them seen just once; the ten biggest clones take up more than 10%. This material consisted of PBMCs from blood, taken roughly 6 weeks after vaccination. The receptors originated from a man in his fifties or sixties who received an inactivated influenza vaccine.

This clonotype was recorded a few times. The chain is built from TRBV20-1 and TRBJ2-7; tentatively, D is TRBD1 (6 bases). The CDR3 spans 17 residues. V lost 2 bases to trimming and J lost 5 bases, with 25 bases between them. CDR1 and CDR2 from the germline V gene are DFQATT and SNEGSKA (reference sequence). DNA of the CDR3: TGCAGTGCTAGAAGTGCCTTTGGCACAGGGAGTTTGGACGAGCAGTACTTC. It yields the protein CSARSAFGTGSLDEQYF.

At least ten counts were recorded for this clonotype. The chain carries TRBV24-1 and TRBJ2-3, with 10 positions matching TRBD1. There are 16 residues in the CDR3. Trimming at V came to 7 bases and at J to 2 bases, leaving 8 bases not matched to a gene. In germline, CDR1 is KGHDR, CDR2 SFDVKD. The CDR3 region has the DNA TGTGCCACCAGCCCTACCGGGACAGGGGTCACAGATACGCAGTATTTT. Translated: CATSPTGTGVTDTQYF.

This clonotype turned up a few times. The chain uses TRBV20-1 and TRBJ2-7, with 12 bases lining up with TRBD2. Germline trimming cut 2 bases from V and 6 bases from J; bases unmatched to any gene: 8. The CDR3 is 15 amino acids. Germline CDR1 and CDR2: DFQATT and SNEGSKA (reference sequence). Here the CDR3 DNA reads TGCAGTGCTAGACTAGCGGGAGGGCCTATGGGCGAGCAGTACTTC. Protein product: CSARLAGGPMGEQYF.

The rearrangement joins TRBV20-1 to TRBJ2-1; possibly TRBD2 for D (6 bases). This CDR3 region has 13 residues. The germline CDR1 and CDR2 sequences are DFQATT and SNEGSKA (reference sequence). V dropped 4 bases and J dropped 1 base, with 8 bases sitting between them. CDR3 protein: CSAIAASYNEQFF. The CDR3 DNA reads TGCAGTGCTATAGCGGCTTCCTACAATGAGCAGTTCTTC.

The V gene is TRBV7-2, the J gene TRBJ2-7; TRBD2 aligns across 7 bases. J was trimmed by 5 bases and V by 1 base; bases with no gene match: 8. The CDR3 is made up of 15 amino acids. Germline CDR1 SGHTA, CDR2 FQGNSA. Here the CDR3 DNA reads TGTGCCAGCAGCTTAGGATGGCTAGCGGCCCACGAGCAGTACTTC. It specifies CASSLGWLAAHEQYF.

This clonotype was recorded a few times. The CDR3 DNA sequence: TGCAGCGCCTACAGAGGAACCTCGAACACCGGGGAGCTGTTTTTT. Translation: CSAYRGTSNTGELFF. V usage is TRBV29-1 and J usage is TRBJ2-2; D not resolved. Germline-derived CDR1 and CDR2 are SQVTM and ANQGSEA. Trimming stripped 7 bases from V and 0 bases from J, with 15 bases between. The CDR3 extends over 15 amino acids.

This clonotype has ten or more counts. The chain is built from TRBV7-2 and TRBJ1-6; D not certain. V was cut by 3 bases and J by 9 bases, with 12 bases left in between. The CDR3 runs to 14 residues. Germline values: CDR1 SGHTA, CDR2 FQGNSA. The CDR3 nucleotides are TGTGCCAGCAGCTTCCCCTCGGGGAGTTCACCCCTCCACTTT. The encoded protein is CASSFPSGSSPLHF.

This chain links TRBV12-3 or TRBV12-4 with TRBJ2-7, with D perhaps being TRBD1 or TRBD2 (6 bases each). The V end was cut by 1 base, the J end by 3 bases, with 16 bases between. The CDR3 has 16 amino acids. The CDR3 sequence is CASSLGGGPPGYEQYF. CDR3 in DNA: TGTGCCAGCAGTTTAGGTGGGGGGCCGCCAGGCTACGAGCAGTACTTC.

This clonotype occurred a few times. The chain joins TRBV7-2 to TRBJ2-1; TRBD2 matches at 11 bases. The CDR3 sequence is 15 residues long. Trimming took 5 bases from V and 6 from J; bases not matched to a gene: 6. CDR1 SGHTA and CDR2 FQGNSA come from the germline V gene. DNA for the CDR3: TGTGCCAGCAGCCGTGTAGCGGGAGGGAGCAATGAGCAGTTCTTC. Protein: CASSRVAGGSNEQFF.

The genes are TRBV11-2 and TRBJ2-1; the match to TRBD2 covers 16 bases. The CDR3 extends over 19 amino acids. V shed 3 bases and J 1 base; nucleotides not matched to a gene: 6. CDR1 and CDR2 (germline): SGHAT, FQNNGV. CDR3 residues: CASSFLGTSGRASYNEQFF. In DNA form, the CDR3 reads TGTGCCAGCAGCTTTCTTGGGACTAGCGGGAGGGCTTCCTACAATGAGCAGTTCTTC. The entire variable domain, with the rest obtained from reference TRBV11-2 and TRBJ2-1, is as follows: EAGVAQSPRYKIIEKRQSVAFWCNPISGHATLYWYQQILGQGPKLLIQFQNNGVVDDSQLPKDRFSAERLKGVDSTLKIQPAKLEDSAVYLCASSFLGTSGRASYNEQFFGPGTRLTVL.

There are many counts of this clonotype. The chain combines TRBV5-1 with TRBJ2-7; tentatively, D is TRBD1 (6 bases). Germline V lookup: CDR1 SGHRS, CDR2 YFSETQ. This CDR3 is built from 16 residues. V lost 4 bases, J lost 0 bases, and 17 bases lay in between. The CDR3 DNA is TGCGCCAGCAGCCCCCCCGGGACAATTTCCTCCTACGAGCAGTACTTC. Its protein product is CASSPPGTISSYEQYF.

The rearrangement links TRBV4-1 to TRBJ1-4; the D is unclear. V was pared by 0 bases and J by 0 bases, with 8 bases between. Germline CDR1 is MGHRA and CDR2 is YSYEKL. This CDR3 contains 16 residues. CDR3 sequence reads: CASSQEIQTTNEKLFF. The DNA of the CDR3 is TGCGCCAGCAGCCAAGAGATCCAGACAACTAATGAAAAACTGTTTTTT.

The chain has TRBV20-1 and TRBJ1-2, with D tentatively TRBD1 (6 bases). The CDR3 has 14 residues. Trimming shortened V by 2 bases and J by 3 bases, and 13 bases separated the two germline ends. Germline V gives CDR1 DFQATT, CDR2 SNEGSKA (reference sequence). The CDR3 region is CSARIQGGDYGYTF. CDR3 DNA sequence: TGCAGTGCTAGAATACAGGGAGGTGACTATGGCTACACCTTC.

This clonotype was recorded at least ten times. The gene calls are TRBV7-2 and TRBJ2-1, with TRBD1 matching 8 bases. Per the germline V gene, CDR1 is SGHTA and CDR2 is FQGNSA. V dropped 5 bases and J dropped 3; count of bases not matched to a gene: 6. The CDR3 runs 15 residues. The CDR3 loop reads CASSQGQGNYNEQFF. The CDR3, as DNA: TGTGCCAGCAGCCAAGGACAGGGTAACTACAATGAGCAGTTCTTC.

There are a few counts of this clonotype. The chain carries TRBV12-3 or TRBV12-4 and TRBJ1-1; D is undetermined. Trimming cost V 6 bases and J 6 bases, with 14 bases left between them. This CDR3 contains 13 residues. The CDR3 here is CASSRLEGAEAFF. In nucleotides, the CDR3 is TGTGCCAGCAGCCGCCTGGAGGGTGCTGAAGCTTTCTTT.

The rearrangement uses TRBV20-1 and TRBJ2-3; TRBD2 aligns across 10 bases. The CDR3 length is 15 residues. The germline V gene has CDR1 DFQATT and CDR2 SNEGSKA (reference sequence). J was trimmed by 3 bases and V by 4 bases; bases with no gene match: 7. This CDR3 reads CSATTSGNPTDTQYF. The CDR3 nucleotides are TGCAGTGCTACCACTAGCGGGAATCCAACAGATACGCAGTATTTT.

This clonotype came up once. The chain recombines TRBV20-1 with TRBJ2-1; D ambiguous. CDR1 is DFQATT, CDR2 SNEGSKA, per germline (reference sequence). The CDR3 has 14 residues. V lost 1 base and J lost 7, with 14 bases in between. The CDR3 loop is CSARGFRVGNEQFF. In nucleotides, the CDR3 is TGCAGTGCTAGAGGGTTCCGAGTAGGGAATGAGCAGTTCTTC.

This sequence joins TRBV6-5 and TRBJ2-2, with D possibly matching TRBD1 (5 bases). Trimming pared 0 bases from V and 3 bases from J, leaving 5 bases between. Germline CDR1 reads MNHEY; CDR2 reads SVGAGI. CDR3 length: 14 residues. CDR3 sequence reads: CASSYSRDTGELFF. In nucleotides, the CDR3 is TGTGCCAGCAGTTACTCCAGGGACACCGGGGAGCTGTTTTTT.

Concerning this clonotype itself: A much larger clone is a single base away; this may be a read error. The CDR3 is CGSSTGTGTISTDTQYF. The CDR3 DNA sequence: TGCGGCAGCAGCACCGGGACCGGGACAATCAGCACAGATACGCAGTATTTT. V gene TRBV5-1 combines with J gene TRBJ2-3, with D perhaps TRBD1 (6 bases). The CDR3 loop spans 17 amino acids. CDR1 is SGHRS and CDR2 is YFSETQ in the germline V gene.

The J gene is TRBJ2-7, the V gene TRBV29-1, with D unclear. V was clipped by 0 bases and J by 3 bases, with 3 bases between them. The CDR3 sequence is 11 residues long. Looked up from germline, CDR1 is SQVTM and CDR2 is ANQGSEA. The CDR3 DNA is TGCAGCGTTGAAGAAAGCTACGAGCAGTACTTC. Amino acids: CSVEESYEQYF.

V and J are TRBV27 and TRBJ2-1; no firm D call. V lost 8 bases to trimming and J lost 13 bases, with 9 bases between them. The CDR3 has 9 amino acids. CDR1 and CDR2 (germline): MNHEY, SMNVEV (reference sequence). The CDR3 here is CASRALQFF. The CDR3 nucleotides are TGTGCCAGCCGTGCCTTACAGTTCTTC.